This T cell receptor (beta chain) derives from a study of PD-1 blockade in classical Hodgkin lymphoma (dated by TCRdb to about 2020). Regarding the research as a whole: Nivolumab dosing was 3 mg/kg intravenously every 2 weeks, continuing until either disease progression or unacceptable toxicity. A peripheral blood immune signature of response to PD-1 blockade in classical Hodgkin lymphoma was defined using TCR beta sequencing and CyTOF.

The Qiagen DNeasy kit was used to extract genomic DNA both from unsorted PBMCs and from the negatively selected CD4+ and CD8+ fractions. TCR beta CDR3 regions were subjected to amplification by immunoSEQ multiplex PCR with primers that anneal to V and J segments. A synthetic immune receptor repertoire was used to minimize amplification bias, and any residual bias was removed computationally once sequencing was done. The original pipeline was this. Custom Python scripts were used to quantify repertoire diversity as the Shannon entropy index. The unsorted, CD4+ and CD8+ repertoires were each analyzed separately, with the exception of combined analyses, where CD4+ and CD8+ sequences were merged in silico. A clone was considered expanded if an increase in frequency of at least 2-fold after treatment relative to C1D1 was found, and a pseudocount of 0.5 was applied to clones undetected at baseline. Singleton clones were defined as clones with 0 or 1 copy at C1D1, and non-singleton clones were defined as clones with 2 or more copies. By matching protein sequences in sorted samples from the same patient, clones expanded in unsorted samples were annotated as CD4+, CD8+ or unknown. Wilcoxon tests were applied to paired samples to test diversity changes from C1D1 to C4D1. TCRdb holds this immuneACCESS table with in-frame rearrangements only. Some clones are missing; in checked studies, unresolved V genes explain under half, and the rest has no known cause. Clone size and the V and J calls come from that table; the DNA yielded D and trimming. This sample has fewer than 8,500 clones in its table, and 80% of those were observed once. Around 4% of the sample is taken by the ten largest.

General study outcomes and caveats: Trial patients with a complete response had baseline diversity similar to that of newly diagnosed patients, while partial responders and progressors had significantly lower diversity. Baseline TCR diversity was reported as lower in newly diagnosed patients than in healthy donors, and lower still in relapsed/refractory patients. A significant rise by C4D1 was seen in CD4+ but not CD8+ TCR diversity (p=0.0027 vs p=0.16), with the rise being most apparent in complete responders (p=0.02). Only a single clinical trial cohort was studied, and what caused the repertoire differences, possibly disease activity or prior therapy, remained undefined. Patients starting nivolumab less than 1 year after ASCT had lower diversity and were excluded from later analyses to avoid confounding by immune reconstitution.

CDR1 and CDR2 were assigned from the germline V gene as LGHNA and YNFKEQ. CDR3 length: 15 amino acids, cysteine to phenylalanine. This entry keeps only the CDR3 DNA: 45 bases, framed from base 1. The junction shows trimming of 3 bases on V and 9 bases on J, plus 15 bases between the germline ends. As concerns this clone: It lacks a known antigen. Per-base quality was not reported, and no clone a single base away is much larger than it.

In light of the paper, this sample's time point label describes: cycle 1 day 1 (C1D1), immediately before nivolumab initiation. Every trial patient had relapsed after autologous stem cell transplantation, and cohorts A, B and C differed in prior brentuximab vedotin exposure. Using a Miltenyi CD4+ T cell isolation kit, CD4+ T cells were purified from thawed PBMCs through magnetic negative selection. The trial cohort included 50 to 60 patients with relapsed/refractory classical Hodgkin lymphoma, and each patient had a best overall response of complete response, partial response or progressive disease. Single-agent nivolumab was administered to trial patients in the multi-cohort phase II CheckMate 205 trial. An independent review committee assessed best overall response by applying the 2007 International Working Group response criteria. PBMCs from the trial were collected at three points: immediately before nivolumab initiation (C1D1), and during therapy at cycle 2 day 1 and cycle 4 day 1. Peripheral blood was collected in 8 mL Vacutainer Cell Preparation Tubes, from which PBMCs were isolated by centrifugation and then cryopreserved. Purified CD4+ and CD8+ fractions were prepared only for cases where an additional PBMC sample was available. Magnetically labelled cells were removed on LS columns in a quadroMACS separator, and the flow-through was retained as the purified fraction.

The chain is encoded by TRBV4-2 joined to TRBJ1-6; TRBD1 is a weak D gene call, 6 bases matching. The sample here was CD4+ T cells from blood, taken at baseline. This receptor was obtained from a human donor with classical Hodgkin lymphoma. In nucleotide form, the sequence is TGTGCCAGCAGCCAGACCGCGGGGGCAGGTTCACCCCTCCACTTT. This translates into CASSQTAGAGSPLHF.